A single sample gave rise to the 17 T cell receptor beta chains below, sequenced in a study of molecular identifiers for immune sequencing clone quantification. MiXCR, run by TCRdb on the PCR reads, gives a single entry per CDR3 protein. The table lists about half a million distinct CDR3 sequences, about a fifth of them singletons. The sample comprised naive CD8+ T cells from blood, with Jurkat cell RNA spiked in. The subset is: FACS-sorted CD8+CD4-CCR7+CD45RA+ naive T cells. The origin of the receptors is a human donor in good health. Some libraries in this study had Jurkat cell RNA spiked in.

This clonotype occurred many times. V and J are TRBV5-1 and TRBJ2-7; D remains unclear. Per germline, CDR1 SGHRS and CDR2 YFSETQ. The CDR3 loop spans 14 amino acids. Trimming stripped 5 bases from V and 5 bases from J, with 17 bases between. CDR3 in amino acids: CASRWWTPNDEQYF. The CDR3 nucleotides are TGCGCCAGCAGATGGTGGACCCCGAACGACGAGCAGTACTTC.

The genes are TRBV16 and TRBJ1-2; D call uncertain. This CDR3 spans 14 amino acids. The ends were cut back, 0 bases at V and 3 bases at J, with 8 bases in the middle. Germline V gives CDR1 KGHSY, CDR2 FQNENV. The CDR3 loop is CASSQSRLDYGYTF. CDR3 DNA: TGTGCCAGCAGCCAATCCAGGCTAGACTATGGCTACACCTTC.

This clonotype was detected only a few times. The chain joins TRBV20-1 to TRBJ2-7, with 7 bases that match TRBD2. Germline loops: CDR1 DFQATT, CDR2 SNEGSKA (reference sequence). V lost 1 base and J lost 4; bases outside the gene matches: 16. This CDR3 is built from 17 residues. The CDR3 is CSARGTSYLPERYEQYF. DNA for the CDR3: TGCAGTGCTAGAGGGACTAGTTATCTCCCGGAGCGGTACGAGCAGTACTTC.

A remark on this clonotype: A much larger clone lies a single base off, so this may be a read error. The rearrangement uses TRBV2 and TRBJ1-5, with D uncertain. Germline CDR1 and CDR2: SNHLY and FYNNEI. The CDR3 is 12 residues long. Here the CDR3 reads CACSEVNQPQHF. CDR3 coding DNA: TGTGCCTGCAGTGAAGTCAATCAGCCCCAGCATTTT.

This rearrangement joins TRBV6-1 to TRBJ2-1; TRBD2 is a possible D gene (5 bases). The CDR3 loop spans 15 amino acids. The germline V gene has CDR1 MNHNS and CDR2 SASEGT. V dropped 4 bases and J dropped 2 bases, with 12 bases sitting between them. The CDR3 DNA sequence: TGTGCCAGCAGTGTACGAAGCGGAACCTACAATGAGCAGTTCTTC. As protein: CASSVRSGTYNEQFF.

This clonotype has a handful of counts. The gene calls are TRBV11-3 and TRBJ1-2; the D is unclear. The germline V gene has CDR1 SGHNT and CDR2 YENEEA. This CDR3 region has 13 residues. With 0 bases removed from V and 5 bases from J, the gap between germline ends came to 7 bases. The CDR3 here is CASSLETGYGYTF. For the CDR3, the DNA is TGTGCCAGCAGCTTAGAGACCGGATATGGCTACACCTTC.

A few counts support this clonotype. This chain connects TRBV4-1 to TRBJ1-2; 10 bases agree with TRBD1. This CDR3 region has 14 residues. Trimming at V came to 1 base and at J to 6 bases, leaving 2 bases not matched to a gene. Looked up from germline, CDR1 is MGHRA and CDR2 is YSYEKL. CDR3 in amino acids: CASSQGGTGDGYTF. CDR3 DNA: TGCGCCAGCAGCCAAGGTGGGACAGGGGATGGCTACACCTTC.

Only a few counts were recorded for this clonotype. The rearrangement uses TRBV6-1 and TRBJ2-7; D remains ambiguous. Trimming shortened V by 1 base and J by 4 bases, and 11 bases separated the two germline ends. In germline, CDR1 is MNHNS, CDR2 SASEGT. The CDR3 is 14 residues long. Written as DNA, the CDR3 is TGTGCCAGCAGTGAAGGACGACTGAGTTACGAGCAGTACTTC. Translated, it gives CASSEGRLSYEQYF.

In nucleotides, the CDR3 is TGTGCCAGCCACGGGGGCAGGGAAGAGGCAGATACGCAGTATTTT. Protein sequence: CASHGGREEADTQYF. The chain links TRBV28 to TRBJ2-3; D could derive from TRBD1 or TRBD2 (6 bases each). Germline-derived CDR1 and CDR2 are MDHEN and SYDVKM. This CDR3 is 15 amino acids long. The ends were cut back, 8 bases at V and 4 bases at J, with 19 bases in the middle.

As concerns this clonotype: A clone one base away is much larger, so this may be a read error. Likely a read error: the CDR3 ends without its conserved phenylalanine or tryptophan. The chain is built from TRBV4-2 and TRBJ2-3, with TRBD2 matching 12 bases. The V segment lost 0 bases and the J segment 5 bases; nucleotides outside the gene matches: 9. CDR1 and CDR2 (germline): LGHNA, YNFKEQ. The CDR3 is made up of 18 amino acids. DNA of the CDR3: TGTGCCAGCAGCCAAGACGGGCTAGCGGGAGGGCGGAGAGATACGCAGTATTCT. Amino acids: CASSQDGLAGGRRDTQYS.

Here the CDR3 DNA reads TGCAGTGCTAGAGATATCCAGGGGGCGTCCTACGAGCAGTACTTC. Its translation: CSARDIQGASYEQYF. The chain links TRBV20-1 to TRBJ2-7; 8 nucleotides line up with TRBD1. V trimming: 0 bases; J trimming: 1 base; junction bases outside the gene matches: 5. There are 15 residues in the CDR3. Germline V gene data show CDR1 as DFQATT and CDR2 as SNEGSKA (reference sequence).

The CDR3 reads CASSQVLAGSYTGELFF. CDR3 sequence (DNA): TGCGCCAGCAGCCAAGTACTAGCGGGGTCCTACACCGGGGAGCTGTTTTTT. This sequence joins TRBV4-3 and TRBJ2-2; 10 positions match TRBD2. The CDR3 extends over 17 amino acids. Germline V gene sequence: CDR1 LGHNA, CDR2 YSLEER. Unmatched junction bases numbered 5, after V lost 1 base and J lost 3 bases.

A few counts support this clonotype. The chain combines TRBV16 with TRBJ1-2; TRBD1 aligns across 9 bases. This CDR3 spans 18 amino acids. The germline V gene encodes CDR1 KGHSY and CDR2 FQNENV. V gave up 4 bases and J gave up 3 bases; unmatched junction bases: 15. The CDR3 region has the DNA TGTGCCAGCAGCCGCTCCGGGACAGGGATTATTGACGACTATGGCTACACCTTC. Its protein product is CASSRSGTGIIDDYGYTF.

This clonotype was recorded only once. A much larger clone lies a single base off, so this may be a read error. No conserved phenylalanine or tryptophan is present at the end of the CDR3, so a read error is the likely explanation. The genes are TRBV6-1 and TRBJ1-1; D might be TRBD1 (6 bases). Germline V gene sequence: CDR1 MNHNS, CDR2 SASEGT. The ends were cut back, 0 bases at V and 7 bases at J, with 12 bases in the middle. The CDR3 has 14 residues. CDR3 amino acids: CASSEAGAGNEAFS. The CDR3 nucleotides are TGTGCCAGCAGTGAAGCGGGGGCAGGTAATGAAGCTTTCTCT.

The J gene is TRBJ2-1, the V gene TRBV19; TRBD2 agrees at 8 bases. CDR1 and CDR2 (germline): LNHDA, SQIVND (reference sequence). V was clipped by 10 bases and J by 6 bases; unmatched bases: 14. This CDR3 has 15 residues. CDR3 in amino acids: CATEKGSGGFNEQFF. CDR3 nucleotides: TGTGCCACGGAGAAAGGGAGCGGGGGATTCAATGAGCAGTTCTTC.

The genes are TRBV27 and TRBJ1-2; D might be TRBD1 (5 bases). The CDR3 covers 16 residues. V was pared by 5 bases and J by 7 bases, with 23 bases between. CDR1 MNHEY and CDR2 SMNVEV come from the germline V gene (reference sequence). The CDR3: CASSPLPPGYEGGYTF. DNA of the CDR3: TGTGCCAGCAGTCCCCTCCCCCCAGGGTACGAAGGTGGCTACACCTTC.

This clonotype was observed at least ten times. The CDR3, as DNA: TGTGCCAGCAGCCCACACTTGGGGGGGGCCACAGATACGCAGTATTTT. Translated: CASSPHLGGATDTQYF. The V gene is TRBV11-2, the J gene TRBJ2-3, with D tentatively TRBD2 (7 bases). This CDR3 is built from 16 residues. V lost 5 bases and J lost 2, with 17 bases in between. Germline lookup yields CDR1 SGHAT and CDR2 FQNNGV.